These 29 T cell receptor beta chains share one sample of origin, sequenced in a study of blood T cell repertoires in COVID-19. Sequencing was performed with immunoSEQ multiplex PCR; in TCRdb, only in-frame clones are kept and a portion is missing. Of tens of thousands of clones listed, roughly 85% are singletons. Material: peripheral blood. The receptors were gathered from a human donor in a cohort sampled during active COVID-19.

The V call is TRBV11-2, the J call TRBJ2-7, with a tentative D call TRBD1 (5 bases). The CDR3 has 15 amino acids. V lost 2 bases to trimming and J lost 0 bases, with 11 bases between them. Looked up from germline, CDR1 is SGHAT and CDR2 is FQNNGV. The CDR3, as DNA: TGTGCCAGCAGCTTAATACAGGCCATCTCCTACGAGCAGTACTTC. Protein: CASSLIQAISYEQYF. Variable domain in full (rest from reference TRBV11-2 and TRBJ2-7): EAGVAQSPRYKIIEKRQSVAFWCNPISGHATLYWYQQILGQGPKLLIQFQNNGVVDDSQLPKDRFSAERLKGVDSTLKIQPAKLEDSAVYLCASSLIQAISYEQYFGPGTRLTVT.

The rearrangement joins TRBV12-3 or TRBV12-4 to TRBJ2-1; a possible D gene is TRBD2 (6 bases). The V end lost 2 bases, the J end lost 9 bases, and 11 bases lay between the germline ends. CDR3 size: 13 residues. The CDR3 nucleotides read TGTGCCAGCAGTTTAAGACTAGTTGGTGAGCAGTTCTTC. This gives the protein CASSLRLVGEQFF.

This clone was recorded only once. This chain links TRBV5-1 with TRBJ2-7, with 8 bases matching TRBD1. Trimming cost V 4 bases and J 6 bases; bases outside gene matches: 6. The CDR3 is 13 residues long. Per the germline V gene, CDR1 is SGHRS and CDR2 is YFSETQ. This CDR3 is CASSVDREGEQYF. The CDR3 nucleotides are TGCGCCAGCAGCGTGGACAGGGAAGGCGAGCAGTACTTC. Based on the CDR3 plus reference TRBV5-1 and TRBJ2-7, the full variable domain is KAGVTQTPRYLIKTRGQQVTLSCSPISGHRSVSWYQQTPGQGLQFLFEYFSETQRNKGNFPGRFSGRQFSNSRSEMNVSTLELGDSALYLCASSVDREGEQYFGPGTRLTVT.

This chain connects TRBV25-1 to TRBJ2-5; tentatively, D is TRBD1 (7 bases). Trimming shortened V by 11 bases and J by 3 bases, and 16 bases separated the two germline ends. This CDR3 has 13 residues. CDR1 and CDR2 from the germline V gene are MGHDK and SYGVNS. The DNA for the CDR3 is TGTGCCCCGGGACCAGGGGGGAAAGAGACCCAGTACTTC. This codes for CAPGPGGKETQYF.

The chain links TRBV14 to TRBJ2-2, with D uncertain. Trimming cost V 6 bases and J 3 bases, with 11 bases left between them. The CDR3 covers 14 residues. The germline V gene encodes CDR1 SGHDN and CDR2 FVKESK. The CDR3 coding sequence is TGTGCCAGCAGTCTTCTCCCTGACACCGGGGAGCTGTTTTTT. It encodes CASSLLPDTGELFF.

J is TRBJ2-6 and V is TRBV30, with TRBD1 identical over 8 bases. Losses at the gene ends were 5 bases for V and 0 bases for J; bases not matched to a gene: 6. The germline V gene encodes CDR1 GTSNPN and CDR2 SVGIG (reference sequence). The CDR3 runs to 16 residues. Here the CDR3 reads CAWAGTGISGANVLTF. The CDR3 DNA follows: TGTGCCTGGGCCGGGACAGGAATCTCTGGGGCCAACGTCCTGACTTTC.

The chain carries TRBV19 and TRBJ1-2; TRBD1 matches at 7 bases. The J segment lost 0 bases and the V segment lost 5 bases, leaving 6 bases of the junction unmatched. There are 15 residues in the CDR3. CDR1 and CDR2 (germline): LNHDA, SQIVND (reference sequence). DNA for the CDR3: TGTGCCAGTAGTCCAGACAGGGATACTAACTATGGCTACACCTTC. Amino acid sequence: CASSPDRDTNYGYTF.

V is TRBV11-2 and J is TRBJ2-7; weak D call: TRBD1 (5 bases). Germline CDR1 and CDR2: SGHAT and FQNNGV. Trimming left V 8 bases short and J 6 bases short, with 11 bases between. This CDR3 contains 11 residues. CDR3 bases: TGTGCCAGCGGGGCCTCTTCCGAGCAGTACTTC. It translates to CASGASSEQYF.

The chain joins TRBV6-5 to TRBJ2-7; TRBD1 might be the D (6 bases). The germline V gene has CDR1 MNHEY and CDR2 SVGAGI. The V end was cut by 5 bases, the J end by 0 bases, with 11 bases between. The CDR3 has 14 residues. DNA for the CDR3: TGTGCCAGCAGTAAGGACAGTACCTCCTACGAGCAGTACTTC. It specifies CASSKDSTSYEQYF.

This clone was counted only a few times. The V call is TRBV3-1 (or the pseudogene TRBV3-2), the J call TRBJ1-6; D not resolved. Per the germline V gene, CDR1 is LGHDT and CDR2 is YNNKEL (reference sequence). Trimming took off 7 bases at V and 0 bases at J, with 7 bases between the two ends. The CDR3 covers 14 residues. The CDR3 reads CASKGSSYNSPLHF. CDR3 coding DNA: TGTGCCAGCAAAGGGAGCTCCTATAATTCACCCCTCCACTTT.

This clone was counted a few times. This chain uses TRBV14 with TRBJ1-6, with 8 bases aligning to TRBD1. Losses at the gene ends were 6 bases for V and 9 bases for J; bases not matched to a gene: 7. Germline V gene data show CDR1 as SGHDN and CDR2 as FVKESK. This CDR3 has 14 residues. CDR3 sequence reads: CASSLGQGVSPLHF. The CDR3 DNA follows: TGTGCCAGCAGTCTCGGACAGGGAGTTTCACCCCTCCACTTT. The full variable domain, completed using reference TRBV14 and TRBJ1-6, is EAGVTQFPSHSVIEKGQTVTLRCDPISGHDNLYWYRRVMGKEIKFLLHFVKESKQDESGMPNNRFLAERTGGTYSTLKVQPAELEDSGVYFCASSLGQGVSPLHFGNGTRLTVT.

A word on this clone: Mismatch with germline at one junction end may stem from a read error. This sequence joins TRBV7-2 and TRBJ2-7; 7 bases agree with TRBD2. Germline CDR1 SGHTA, CDR2 FQGNSA. The CDR3 contains 15 residues. The CDR3 region has the DNA TGTGCCAGCAGCGACTCTAGCGGAGGTGTAGCAGTCAGCCACTTC. Translation gives CASSDSSGGVAVSHF.

This chain connects TRBV12-5 to TRBJ1-2, with TRBD1 as a possible D gene (6 bases). Germline lookup yields CDR1 LGHNT and CDR2 FRNRAP. V was cut by 2 bases and J by 8 bases, with 15 bases left in between. The CDR3 has 14 residues. The DNA of the CDR3 is TGTGCTAGTGGTTTGACCAGGGGCCAGCCGGGCTACACCTTC. This codes for CASGLTRGQPGYTF. The whole variable domain, filled in from reference TRBV12-5 and TRBJ1-2, reads DARVTQTPRHKVTEMGQEVTMRCQPILGHNTVFWYRQTMMQGLELLAYFRNRAPLDDSGMPKDRFSAEMPDATLATLKIQPSEPRDSAVYFCASGLTRGQPGYTFGSGTRLTVV.

This sequence joins TRBV4-2 and TRBJ1-2; 8 bases are a match to TRBD1. J gave up 7 bases and V 0 bases, and 19 bases lay outside the gene matches. CDR3 length: 19 residues. Germline CDR1 reads LGHNA; CDR2 reads YNFKEQ. This CDR3 is CASSQDLIRTGPSWSGYTF. The CDR3 DNA reads TGTGCCAGCAGCCAAGATTTGATTAGGACAGGGCCGTCATGGAGTGGCTACACCTTC.

The rearrangement joins TRBV28 to TRBJ1-6; unclear D gene. This CDR3 comprises 16 residues. V gave up 3 bases and J gave up 5 bases, with 14 bases separating them. Germline V lookup: CDR1 MDHEN, CDR2 SYDVKM. The CDR3 DNA reads as TGTGCCAGCAGTTTGATAAGGATAGGAGATAATTCACCCCTCCACTTT. It specifies CASSLIRIGDNSPLHF. The full variable domain, with the rest looked up from reference TRBV28 and TRBJ1-6, is DVKVTQSSRYLVKRTGEKVFLECVQDMDHENMFWYRQDPGLGLRLIYFSYDVKMKEKGDIPEGYSVSREKKERFSLILESASTNQTSMYLCASSLIRIGDNSPLHFGNGTRLTVT.

J is TRBJ1-1 and V is TRBV19, with TRBD1 as a possible D gene (5 bases). The ends were cut back, 6 bases at V and 5 bases at J, with 16 bases in the middle. The CDR3 loop spans 14 amino acids. Per the germline V gene, CDR1 is LNHDA and CDR2 is SQIVND (reference sequence). The CDR3 reads CASSPDSGITEAFF. Written as DNA, the CDR3 is TGTGCCAGTAGCCCTGACAGTGGGATAACTGAAGCTTTCTTT.

This chain connects TRBV5-8 to TRBJ2-7, with D perhaps TRBD1 (5 bases). The CDR3 runs 15 residues. Trimming removed 4 bases from V and 1 base from J, with 15 bases in between. Germline V gene lookup returns CDR1 SGHTS and CDR2 YDEGEE. The DNA of the CDR3 is TGTGCCAGCAGCAACTTCGACAGACTGTCCTACGAGCAGTACTTC. Protein sequence: CASSNFDRLSYEQYF.

This chain connects TRBV5-4 to TRBJ1-1; D unresolved. Germline CDR1 SGHNT, CDR2 YYREEE (reference sequence). With 0 bases removed from V and 0 bases from J, the gap between germline ends came to 9 bases. The CDR3 runs 15 residues. The CDR3 region is CASSLETGMNTEAFF. CDR3 nucleotides: TGTGCCAGCAGCTTGGAGACGGGGATGAACACTGAAGCTTTCTTT.

The rearrangement uses TRBV3-1 (or the pseudogene TRBV3-2) and TRBJ1-3, with no clear D. Trimming stripped 5 bases from V and 0 bases from J, with 14 bases between. Germline values: CDR1 LGHDT, CDR2 YNNKEL (reference sequence). CDR3 size: 16 residues. The CDR3 DNA is TGTGCCAGCAGCGATCCGGCGACATCCTCTGGAAACACCATATATTTT. This encodes CASSDPATSSGNTIYF.

The chain employs TRBV7-2 and TRBJ1-6, with D unclear. CDR1 is SGHTA and CDR2 is FQGNSA in the germline V gene. This CDR3 has 17 residues. V lost 3 bases and J lost 0, with 12 bases in between. The CDR3 DNA follows: TGTGCCAGCAGCTTTCGTGACCGGGGCTCCTATAATTCACCCCTCCACTTT. The encoded protein is CASSFRDRGSYNSPLHF.

This clone was observed a few times. V gene TRBV19 combines with J gene TRBJ2-2, with a weak D call TRBD2 (6 bases). This CDR3 spans 14 amino acids. Germline CDR1 is LNHDA and CDR2 is SQIVND (reference sequence). V was pared by 6 bases and J by 3 bases, with 11 bases between. CDR3 amino acids: CASRSSGYTGELFF. The CDR3 nucleotides are TGTGCCAGTAGGAGTAGCGGTTACACCGGGGAGCTGTTTTTT.

The table lists this clone with a count of one. The chain couples TRBV19 to TRBJ1-2, with D perhaps TRBD1 (6 bases). Germline-derived CDR1 and CDR2 are LNHDA and SQIVND (reference sequence). This CDR3 region has 15 residues. Trimming took 7 bases from V and 9 from J, leaving 24 bases between them. CDR3 DNA: TGTGCCAGTATTTTGGACAGCCCGGTCCCCCTATGCTACACCTTC. Its protein product is CASILDSPVPLCYTF.

The chain joins TRBV6-1 to TRBJ2-7; maybe TRBD1 (6 bases). Between the trimmed V and J ends, which lost 3 bases and 6 bases, there was a span of 15 bases. This CDR3 region has 14 residues. The germline gives CDR1 MNHNS, CDR2 SASEGT. CDR3 residues: CASSEPNRVGEQYF. Written as DNA, the CDR3 is TGTGCCAGCAGTGAGCCCAACAGGGTTGGCGAGCAGTACTTC.

The genes are TRBV5-4 and TRBJ2-7, with D perhaps matching TRBD2 (6 bases). CDR3 length: 14 residues. V was trimmed by 0 bases and J by 2 bases, leaving 9 bases between them. The germline V gene has CDR1 SGHNT and CDR2 YYREEE (reference sequence). The CDR3 loop is CASSLEGLTYEQYF. The CDR3, as DNA: TGTGCCAGCAGCTTGGAGGGACTTACCTACGAGCAGTACTTC.

The chain combines TRBV5-1 with TRBJ1-6; possible D gene TRBD1, 6 bases. The CDR3 spans 17 residues. Trimming left V 4 bases short and J 8 bases short, with 22 bases between. Germline V lookup: CDR1 SGHRS, CDR2 YFSETQ. This chain's CDR3 is CASSPSRGAAWDSPLHF. CDR3 nucleotide sequence: TGCGCCAGCAGCCCTTCTCGGGGGGCGGCTTGGGATTCACCCCTCCACTTT.

J is TRBJ1-1 and V is TRBV5-6; D call uncertain. CDR1 is SGHDT and CDR2 is YYEEEE in the germline V gene. Between the trimmed V and J ends, which lost 0 bases and 10 bases, there was a span of 7 bases. CDR3 length equals 11 residues. The CDR3 bases are TGTGCCAGCAGCTTGGACGGAGGAGCTTTCTTT. This translates into CASSLDGGAFF. The full variable domain, in which reference TRBV5-6 and TRBJ1-1 provide the parts outside the CDR3, is DAGVTQSPTHLIKTRGQQVTLRCSPKSGHDTVSWYQQALGQGPQFIFQYYEEEERQRGNFPDRFSGHQFPNYSSELNVNALLLGDSALYLCASSLDGGAFFGQGTRLTVV.

V gene TRBV2 combines with J gene TRBJ1-5, with 8 bases lining up with TRBD1. CDR3 length: 13 amino acids. Germline-derived CDR1 and CDR2 are SNHLY and FYNNEI. The V segment lost 8 bases and the J segment 7 bases; nucleotides outside the gene matches: 7. This CDR3 reads CASVQGAGQPQHF. In DNA form, the CDR3 reads TGTGCCAGCGTTCAGGGGGCTGGGCAGCCCCAGCATTTT.

The genes are TRBV30 and TRBJ2-7; D is unclear. Trimming took off 4 bases at V and 1 base at J, with 14 bases between the two ends. CDR1 and CDR2 from the germline V gene are GTSNPN and SVGIG (reference sequence). The CDR3 is 14 residues long. CDR3 in amino acids: CAWKAAQSSYEQYF. The CDR3 DNA reads as TGTGCCTGGAAGGCGGCCCAGAGTTCCTACGAGCAGTACTTC.

This chain's CDR3 is CASSLNQLHTGELFF. The DNA for the CDR3 is TGTGCCAGCAGCTTAAATCAACTACACACCGGGGAGCTGTTTTTT. V and J are TRBV11-1 and TRBJ2-2; D unresolved. Germline V lookup: CDR1 SGHAT, CDR2 FQDESV (reference sequence). The ends were cut back, 2 bases at V and 3 bases at J, with 10 bases in the middle. This CDR3 is 15 amino acids long.